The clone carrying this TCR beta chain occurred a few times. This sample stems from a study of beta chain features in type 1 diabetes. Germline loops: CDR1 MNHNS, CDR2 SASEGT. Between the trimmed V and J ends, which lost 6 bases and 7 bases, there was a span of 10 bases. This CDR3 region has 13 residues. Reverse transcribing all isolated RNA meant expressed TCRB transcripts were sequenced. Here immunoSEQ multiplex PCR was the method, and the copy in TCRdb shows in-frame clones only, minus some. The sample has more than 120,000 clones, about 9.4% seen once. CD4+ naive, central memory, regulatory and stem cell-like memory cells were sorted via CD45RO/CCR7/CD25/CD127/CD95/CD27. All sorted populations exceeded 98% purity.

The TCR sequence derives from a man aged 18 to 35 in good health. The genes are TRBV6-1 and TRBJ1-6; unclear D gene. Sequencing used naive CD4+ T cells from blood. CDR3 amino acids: CASSQETNSPLHF. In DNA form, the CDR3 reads TGTGCCAGCAGCCAGGAAACCAATTCACCCCTCCACTTT.